This TCR beta chain was sequenced during a study of Ad26.COV2.S vaccination and SARS-CoV-2 variants (dated by TCRdb to about 2021). Study-level background: Vaccine-arm donors were drawn from COV1001, a multicentre, randomized, double-blind, placebo-controlled phase I-IIa trial of Ad26.COV2.S in healthy adults. Sequencing of the TCRbeta repertoire served to evaluate the specificity and breadth of SARS-CoV-2-reactive T cell receptors following Ad26.COV2.S vaccination. Ad26.COV2.S was given intramuscularly at 5x10^10 or 1x10^11 viral particles, as a single shot or as two shots 56 days apart. Throughout the experiments and outcome assessment, investigators stayed blinded to trial group allocation. The TCR-sequenced set comprised approximately 32 samples: about 19 Ad26.COV2.S vaccine recipients, 5 placebo recipients and 8 SARS-CoV-2 convalescent individuals. Participants in the trial were split at random into five groups of five each, receiving low-dose or high-dose Ad26.COV2.S once or twice, or else placebo on both occasions.

This specimen's treatment or condition label, per the study, means: some 20 received Ad26.COV2.S at low or high dose, single or two shots; a few received placebo; per-sample allocation not given. Repertoires of vaccine and placebo recipients were sequenced from samples collected on day 63 after the first injection. Cohort 1b enrolled some 25 adults aged 18-55 years at a single site in Boston, USA, between 29 July and 7 August 2020. Ad26.COV2.S consisted of a replication-incompetent adenovirus type 26 vector by which a prefusion-stabilized SARS-CoV-2 spike protein from the original Wuhan strain was expressed. Paper-wide results and their limitations: Vaccine and placebo recipients had similar non-spike TCR breadth, a finding consistent with the vaccine containing only spike. After vaccination, substantial breadth of spike-specific CD8+ and CD4+ T cell responses was reported. Ad26.COV2.S recipients had higher spike-specific TCR breadth than placebo recipients (P = 0.0014). The study was not powered for comparison of responses between vaccine doses or regimens. It was noted by the authors that total T cell responses may have been underestimated by the TCR breadth and depth analyses.

As to this clone: Its antigen is still unknown. There are no base qualities to consult, and no much larger clone falls within one base.

CDR3 length: 13 amino acids, cysteine to phenylalanine. CDR3 DNA is the only sequence kept; it has 39 bases, read in frame from the first base. From V the trimming removes 4 bases and from J it removes 9 bases, while the gene matches leave 6 bases of the junction unaccounted for. According to the germline V gene (reference sequence), CDR1 reads GTSNPN and CDR2 reads SVGIG. The immunoSEQ Assay was the method used to sequence TCRbeta CDR3 regions. After extraction, genomic DNA underwent amplification by bias-controlled multiplex PCR, followed by high-throughput sequencing. Per the source publication's procedure: To quantify the absolute abundance of every unique TCRbeta CDR3 region, sequences were collapsed and filtered. T cell fraction was estimated by normalizing TCRbeta template counts to usable DNA, which was measured by amplifying reference genes present in all nucleated cells. Repertoire TCRs were annotated as SARS-CoV-2-specific by exact matching of V gene, CDR3 amino acid sequence and J gene to a known reactive TCR set. MIRA supplied the reference SARS-CoV-2 TCR set, which was filtered for enrichment in COVID-19-positive ImmuneCODE repertoires so that public or cross-reactive TCRs were removed. Using the MIRA antigens, annotated TCRs were further analysed by specific ORF or by position within an ORF. Breadth was defined as annotated unique rearrangements over total unique productive rearrangements; depth was the summed frequency of those rearrangements. Two-sided Wilcoxon rank-sum tests were used to compare TCR breadth between groups. TCRdb mirrors the immuneACCESS table, restricted to in-frame sequences. Some clones are absent from its copies; in checked studies, under half trace to an unresolved V gene, and the reason for the others is unknown. V and J calls and clone size come straight from that table; D and trimming were deduced from the DNA. The sample table holds some 390,000 clones, of which about 85% were seen once. The ten largest clones represent approximately 3.7% of the sample.

This receptor was taken from a person aged 18 to 59 who received the Ad26.COV2.S COVID-19 vaccine or a placebo. The chain joins TRBV30 to TRBJ1-6; 7 nucleotides in the junction match TRBD1. This sample comprised peripheral blood, obtained in a trial of Ad26.COV2.S vaccine versus placebo. The CDR3 corresponds to CAWMQGDGSPLHF. The bases are TGTGCCTGGATGCAGGGGGATGGTTCACCCCTCCACTTT.